These 25 T cell receptor beta chains originate from one sample sequenced in a study of OX40 agonist ivuxolimab in advanced cancers. This table comes from immunoSEQ multiplex PCR, and its TCRdb copy is limited to in-frame clones, with some not included. The sample carries about 77,000 clones, around 83% recorded once. The specimen comprised CD4+ or CD8+ T cells sorted from blood, sampled in a trial of the OX40 agonist ivuxolimab. Source of these receptors: an adult with an advanced solid tumor such as melanoma, head and neck, liver or kidney cancer.

This clone was seen a few times. The chain joins TRBV19 to TRBJ2-7, with D hard to call. In germline, CDR1 is LNHDA, CDR2 SQIVND (reference sequence). CDR3 length: 13 amino acids. V was clipped by 3 bases and J by 3 bases, with 9 bases between them. The CDR3 spells CASSMAGRYEQYF. The CDR3 DNA reads TGTGCCAGTAGTATGGCAGGTCGCTACGAGCAGTACTTC.

This rearrangement joins TRBV5-4 to TRBJ2-2; the match to TRBD1 covers 7 bases. The CDR3 spans 15 residues. Germline CDR1 SGHNT, CDR2 YYREEE (reference sequence). J gave up 1 base and V 5 bases, and 5 bases lay outside the gene matches. The CDR3 DNA reads as TGTGCCAGCAGTCCAGGGGGAAGGAACACCGGGGAGCTGTTTTTT. It is translated as CASSPGGRNTGELFF.

The rearrangement joins TRBV14 to TRBJ1-6, with TRBD1 matching over 9 bases. The CDR3 is 15 residues long. Germline-derived CDR1 and CDR2 are SGHDN and FVKESK. The V and J ends lost 2 bases and 10 bases, in that order; junction bases with no gene match: 6. CDR3 in amino acids: CASSQPGTGNSPLHF. Here the CDR3 DNA reads TGTGCCAGCAGCCAACCCGGGACAGGGAACTCACCCCTCCACTTT. The variable domain in full, with the rest retrieved from reference TRBV14 and TRBJ1-6, is EAGVTQFPSHSVIEKGQTVTLRCDPISGHDNLYWYRRVMGKEIKFLLHFVKESKQDESGMPNNRFLAERTGGTYSTLKVQPAELEDSGVYFCASSQPGTGNSPLHFGNGTRLTVT.

The chain has TRBV18 and TRBJ1-6, with D hard to call. Germline CDR1 reads KGHSH; CDR2 reads LQKENI. This CDR3 is 16 amino acids long. Trimming left V 3 bases short and J 0 bases short, with 9 bases between. CDR3 in DNA: TGTGCCAGCTCACCCGGGGAGGGCTCCTATAATTCACCCCTCCACTTT. It encodes CASSPGEGSYNSPLHF.

This clone was counted many times. This rearrangement joins TRBV30 to TRBJ1-5; 10 bases align to TRBD1. The length of the CDR3 is 16 residues. The V and J ends lost 2 bases and 3 bases, in that order; junction bases with no gene match: 7. CDR1 and CDR2 (germline): GTSNPN, SVGIG (reference sequence). As DNA, the CDR3 is TGTGCCTGGAGTCCGCGGGACAGGGGCGACAATCAGCCCCAGCATTTT. It translates to CAWSPRDRGDNQPQHF.

The chain recombines TRBV5-6 with TRBJ1-4, with a tentative D call TRBD1 (5 bases). The V end was cut by 0 bases, the J end by 6 bases, with 12 bases between. Germline CDR1 is SGHDT and CDR2 is YYEEEE. This CDR3 has 15 residues. DNA of the CDR3: TGTGCCAGCAGCTTGGCCCGGCAGGGTCATGAAAAACTGTTTTTT. Its protein product is CASSLARQGHEKLFF.

This sequence joins TRBV11-2 and TRBJ2-4; D remains ambiguous. V was cut by 8 bases and J by 9 bases, with 17 bases left in between. In germline, CDR1 is SGHAT, CDR2 FQNNGV. This CDR3 has 13 amino acids. The CDR3 bases are TGTGCCAGCGGAGACACCCTTCCCCGCATTCAGTACTTC. Encoded protein: CASGDTLPRIQYF. The full variable domain, its missing parts supplied by reference TRBV11-2 and TRBJ2-4, is EAGVAQSPRYKIIEKRQSVAFWCNPISGHATLYWYQQILGQGPKLLIQFQNNGVVDDSQLPKDRFSAERLKGVDSTLKIQPAKLEDSAVYLCASGDTLPRIQYFGAGTRLSVL.

With regard to this clone: Its ends do not fully match the called genes, so a read error is possible. In DNA, the CDR3 is TGTGCCAGCAGTTCGGGACAGGGAGCTGGCAACACCATATATTTT. Translated, it gives CASSSGQGAGNTIYF. This chain joins TRBV7-2 and TRBJ1-3, with 9 bases fitting TRBD1. The CDR3 length is 15 residues. CDR1 is SGHTA, CDR2 FQGNSA, per germline.

The chain carries TRBV4-1 and TRBJ1-6; D may be TRBD1 (5 bases). In germline, CDR1 is MGHRA, CDR2 YSYEKL. The CDR3 length is 16 residues. V shed 0 bases and J shed 2 bases, with 8 bases lying between them. The chain's CDR3 is CASSQESRAYNSPLHF. As DNA, the CDR3 is TGCGCCAGCAGCCAAGAATCCAGGGCCTATAATTCACCCCTCCACTTT.

This clone was counted once. The chain has TRBV30 and TRBJ2-2, with D tentatively TRBD1 or TRBD2 (5 bases each). This CDR3 comprises 13 residues. Per germline, CDR1 GTSNPN and CDR2 SVGIG (reference sequence). V was shortened by 1 base and J by 6 bases, with 9 bases between the two germline ends. CDR3 amino acids: CAWSAGTPGELFF. The CDR3 nucleotides read TGTGCCTGGAGTGCGGGGACCCCCGGGGAGCTGTTTTTT.

This chain uses TRBV6-1 with TRBJ2-5, with TRBD1 identical over 7 bases. The V segment lost 7 bases and the J segment 3 bases; nucleotides outside the gene matches: 11. The CDR3 is made up of 15 amino acids. In germline, CDR1 is MNHNS, CDR2 SASEGT. The CDR3 nucleotides are TGTGCCAGCATTTTGAGGGGACAGCTTAAAGAGACCCAGTACTTC. This translates into CASILRGQLKETQYF.

In its sample, this clone was seen once. The chain joins TRBV5-4 to TRBJ2-4; D unresolved. This CDR3 contains 14 residues. Germline CDR1 reads SGHNT; CDR2 reads YYREEE (reference sequence). V lost 3 bases, J lost 9 bases, and 16 bases lay in between. The CDR3 sequence is CASSSSREAGIQYF. As DNA, the CDR3 is TGTGCCAGCAGCTCATCCCGAGAGGCTGGCATTCAGTACTTC. Drawing the rest from reference TRBV5-4 and TRBJ2-4, the complete variable domain is ETGVTQSPTHLIKTRGQQVTLRCSSQSGHNTVSWYQQALGQGPQFIFQYYREEENGRGNFPPRFSGLQFPNYSSELNVNALELDDSALYLCASSSSREAGIQYFGAGTRLSVL.

The CDR3 here is CASSEWDRSEAFF. The CDR3 DNA reads TGTGCCAGCAGCGAATGGGACAGGTCAGAAGCTTTCTTT. V is TRBV6-6 and J is TRBJ1-1; 8 bases are shared with TRBD1. Germline V gene data show CDR1 as MNHNY and CDR2 as SVGAGI (reference sequence). With 6 bases clipped from V and 8 bases from J, the junction kept 8 bases outside the gene matches. The CDR3 contains 13 residues.

V usage is TRBV28 and J usage is TRBJ2-7; the match to TRBD1 covers 10 bases. Germline CDR1 MDHEN, CDR2 SYDVKM. The CDR3 is 15 amino acids. V lost 6 bases, J lost 3 bases, and 8 bases stayed unmatched. CDR3 loop: CASSQSGTGDYEQYF. CDR3 in DNA: TGTGCCAGCAGCCAATCCGGGACAGGGGACTACGAGCAGTACTTC.

V gene TRBV6-5 combines with J gene TRBJ1-2; tentatively, D is TRBD1 (6 bases). V lost 0 bases and J lost 4, with 9 bases in between. The CDR3 is made up of 14 amino acids. The germline CDR1 and CDR2 sequences are MNHEY and SVGAGI. The CDR3 DNA reads as TGTGCCAGCAGTTACTCGGACAGTTTCTATGGCTACACCTTC. Protein product: CASSYSDSFYGYTF.

The count of this clone is one. The chain uses TRBV5-1 and TRBJ2-7; possibly TRBD2 for D (6 bases). The CDR3 consists of 15 residues. Deletions cut 0 bases from V and 4 bases from J, with 14 bases between. The germline V gene has CDR1 SGHRS and CDR2 YFSETQ. This CDR3 reads CASSLVPGGNYEQYF. The DNA of the CDR3 is TGCGCCAGCAGCTTGGTCCCCGGGGGAAATTACGAGCAGTACTTC.

The rearrangement joins TRBV19 to TRBJ2-1, with a weak D call TRBD2 (6 bases). There are 13 residues in the CDR3. Per germline, CDR1 LNHDA and CDR2 SQIVND (reference sequence). The germline V and J ends were trimmed by 11 bases and 4 bases, with 15 bases remaining between them. The CDR3 DNA sequence: TGTGCCCGTCACATAGCGGAATACAATGAGCAGTTCTTC. This gives the protein CARHIAEYNEQFF.

This chain uses TRBV15 with TRBJ2-5; a weak D match, TRBD2 (5 bases). The closer fit of TRBJ2-7 to the DNA end suggests the J call may be wrong. The V gene's germline CDR1 is LNHNV and CDR2 YYDKDF (reference sequence). The CDR3 is made up of 16 amino acids. Written as DNA, the CDR3 is TGTGCCACCAGCACTTTTAGCGTTGGATCTTCGGCCGAGCAGTACTTC. Amino acids: CATSTFSVGSSAEQYF.

The chain combines TRBV14 with TRBJ2-5; D is possibly TRBD2 (6 bases). The CDR3 extends over 16 amino acids. V lost 3 bases and J 1 base, leaving 15 bases between the germline ends. Germline V gene data show CDR1 as SGHDN and CDR2 as FVKESK. CDR3 DNA sequence: TGTGCCAGCAGCCATCCCCGGGGGAGCGGCCAAGAGACCCAGTACTTC. Translation gives CASSHPRGSGQETQYF.

This clone was seen only a few times. The rearrangement uses TRBV7-7 and TRBJ2-7; 9 bases align to TRBD1. The CDR3 sequence is 14 residues long. V was pared by 5 bases and J by 1 base, with 3 bases of the junction left unmatched. Germline V gene data show CDR1 as SSHAT and CDR2 as FNYEAQ (reference sequence). This CDR3 reads CASSAGQGSYEQYF. The CDR3 nucleotides are TGTGCCAGCAGCGCGGGACAGGGTTCCTACGAGCAGTACTTC.

This clone was observed a handful of times. The rearrangement uses TRBV28 and TRBJ2-7; 12 bases are shared with TRBD1. The germline gives CDR1 MDHEN, CDR2 SYDVKM. J was trimmed by 6 bases and V by 6 bases; bases with no gene match: 9. The CDR3 covers 15 residues. DNA of the CDR3: TGTGCCAGCAGCCATTCGGGGACAGGGGGCCGCGAGCAGTACTTC. This gives the protein CASSHSGTGGREQYF.

CDR3 loop: CASRGSRNSNQPQHF. The DNA of the CDR3 is TGTGCCAGCAGGGGGAGCAGGAATAGCAATCAGCCCCAGCATTTT. This chain links TRBV6-6 with TRBJ1-5; D gene uncertain. V was shortened by 6 bases and J by 0 bases, with 12 bases between the two germline ends. CDR1 and CDR2 from the germline V gene are MNHNY and SVGAGI (reference sequence). The CDR3 covers 15 residues.

The chain recombines TRBV6-5 with TRBJ1-1; D not certain. The CDR3 consists of 15 residues. The V and J ends lost 0 bases and 2 bases respectively, with 10 bases between them. CDR1 is MNHEY and CDR2 is SVGAGI in the germline V gene. In nucleotides, the CDR3 is TGTGCCAGCAGTTACTCGTCTAGGTCAAACACTGAAGCTTTCTTT. As protein: CASSYSSRSNTEAFF.

This chain links TRBV28 with TRBJ1-2; TRBD1 aligns across 9 bases. Germline V CDR1 and CDR2: MDHEN, SYDVKM. Germline trimming cut 6 bases from V and 6 bases from J; bases unmatched to any gene: 8. This CDR3 region has 14 residues. DNA for the CDR3: TGTGCCAGCAGAACCCGGGACAGGGTTAATGGCTACACCTTC. Translation: CASRTRDRVNGYTF.

Written as DNA, the CDR3 is TGTGCCAGCAGTGAACCATATAATTCACCCCTCCACTTT. This sequence encodes CASSEPYNSPLHF. The chain uses TRBV6-1 and TRBJ1-6; D is unresolved. The ends were cut back, 2 bases at V and 4 bases at J, with 3 bases in the middle. This CDR3 region has 13 residues. The germline gives CDR1 MNHNS, CDR2 SASEGT.